Included here is one T cell receptor beta chain sequence, with context. The record originates from a study of control samples from healthy donors and cancer patients. TCRdb keeps only in-frame clones here, not all; method: immunoSEQ multiplex PCR. The sample includes approximately 150,000 clones, 89% of them seen just once. Germline lookup yields CDR1 LNHDA and CDR2 SQIVND (reference sequence). With 6 bases clipped from V and 3 bases from J, the junction kept 2 bases outside the gene matches. This CDR3 region has 13 residues. Sequenced input: blood. The gene calls are TRBV19 and TRBJ1-5; 7 nucleotides match TRBD1. The sequence was collected from a man younger than 45 in good health. The CDR3 sequence: CASRDRYNQPQHF. The CDR3 DNA reads TGTGCCAGTAGGGACAGGTACAATCAGCCCCAGCATTTT.